The next 7 T cell receptor beta chains were all read from a single sample in a study of blood T cell repertoires in COVID-19. Libraries were prepared by immunoSEQ multiplex PCR; TCRdb keeps only in-frame clonotypes and omits some of them. The sample contains over 50,000 clones, 80% to 90% of which appear only once. Sequencing input: peripheral blood. The receptor source for this set is a man aged 50-60 years with active COVID-19.

The genes are TRBV21-1 and TRBJ1-5. TRBV21-1 is a documented pseudogene. The CDR3 is 15 residues long. This CDR3 reads CASSKPAGGYQPQHF. In nucleotides, the CDR3 is TGTGCCAGCAGCAAACCCGCGGGCGGGTACCAGCCCCAGCATTTT.

The V gene is TRBV19, the J gene TRBJ1-1; 9 bases align to TRBD1. Germline CDR1 reads LNHDA; CDR2 reads SQIVND (reference sequence). The CDR3 spans 14 residues. V shed 7 bases and J 5 bases; nucleotides not matched to a gene: 8. The CDR3 DNA follows: TGTGCCAGTACCACGGACAGGGGCGGTACTGAAGCTTTCTTT. This encodes CASTTDRGGTEAFF.

The chain links TRBV5-6 to TRBJ1-1; tentative D call: TRBD1 (6 bases). Germline V gives CDR1 SGHDT, CDR2 YYEEEE. Trimming stripped 4 bases from V and 2 bases from J, with 15 bases between. The CDR3 totals 15 residues. In DNA, the CDR3 is TGTGCCAGCAGCCGAGGACAGACCCTTAACACTGAAGCTTTCTTT. The encoded protein is CASSRGQTLNTEAFF.

This clone was seen only once. The chain is built from TRBV19 and TRBJ2-6, with D unresolved. There are 18 residues in the CDR3. Germline V gives CDR1 LNHDA, CDR2 SQIVND (reference sequence). The V end was cut by 3 bases, the J end by 0 bases, with 15 bases between. DNA of the CDR3: TGTGCCAGTAGTATTGTGGGCGCTTCTTCCTCTGGGGCCAACGTCCTGACTTTC. Translating it yields CASSIVGASSSGANVLTF.

This clone is deemed medium-sized. The chain carries TRBV13 and TRBJ2-7, with TRBD1 matching over 9 bases. Unmatched junction bases numbered 8, after V lost 5 bases and J lost 3 bases. The CDR3 is 15 residues long. The germline V gene has CDR1 PRHDT and CDR2 FYEKMQ (reference sequence). CDR3 sequence reads: CASSRRTGAIYEQYF. The CDR3 DNA reads TGTGCCAGCAGCCGCCGGACAGGGGCCATCTACGAGCAGTACTTC.

This clone has just a few counts. The chain is built from TRBV2 and TRBJ2-5, with D possibly matching TRBD2 (6 bases). This CDR3 has 19 amino acids. The germline V and J ends were trimmed by 5 bases and 2 bases, with 27 bases remaining between them. Germline CDR1 is SNHLY and CDR2 is FYNNEI. The CDR3 protein is CASSPLGFVSGILQETQYF. Here the CDR3 DNA reads TGTGCCAGCAGTCCCCTAGGCTTTGTTAGCGGAATCCTACAAGAGACCCAGTACTTC. The whole variable domain, filled in from reference TRBV2 and TRBJ2-5, reads EPEVTQTPSHQVTQMGQEVILRCVPISNHLYFYWYRQILGQKVEFLVSFYNNEISEKSEIFDDQFSVERPDGSNFTLKIRSTKLEDSAMYFCASSPLGFVSGILQETQYFGPGTRLLVL.

The V gene is TRBV18, the J gene TRBJ1-1; TRBD1 might be the D (5 bases). CDR3 length equals 13 residues. From germline, CDR1 is KGHSH and CDR2 LQKENI. V gave up 1 base and J gave up 4 bases, with 7 bases separating them. CDR3 nucleotide sequence: TGTGCCAGCTCACCACTGGGGGGCACTGAAGCTTTCTTT. Amino acids: CASSPLGGTEAFF.